This T cell receptor beta chain emerged from a study of cytomegalovirus exposure and HLA in healthy donors. In the study overall: From donors who were HLA-typed, an early data release held 80 million to 95 million unique TCRs. Study results and limitations: Most of the CMV-associated TCR beta chains (in a later analysis) appeared to be HLA-restricted. Reports indicate that TCR beta sequences accurately predicted the HLA-A and HLA-B alleles of most subjects. 87-base-pair reads could not separate some V segments, including TRBV6-2 and TRBV6-3.

PCR involved 60 Vbeta and 13 Jbeta primers. TCRdb's table, derived via immunoSEQ multiplex PCR, lists solely in-frame clones and lacks some. This sample carries around 180,000 clones, 70% to 80% of them seen once, and the ten largest clones take 1.5% to 2%. As to this clone: The antigen remains unidentified.

Germline assignment: CDR1 SGHNT and CDR2 YYREEE (reference sequence). V gave up 0 bases and J gave up 8 bases, with 9 bases separating them. The CDR3 has 13 amino acids. The sequenced sample was PBMCs. This clonotype was obtained from a woman aged 45-60 years in good health and CMV-seronegative. The rearrangement joins TRBV5-4 to TRBJ2-1; a weak D match, TRBD2 (6 bases). The CDR3, as DNA: TGTGCCAGCAGCTTGGCAGGAGGGCATGAGCAGTTCTTC. This sequence encodes CASSLAGGHEQFF.